This is a list of T cell receptor beta chains from one sample in a study of identical twins. A single record per CDR3 protein comes from TCRdb applying MiXCR to the 5' RACE reads. The table shows approximately 680,000 distinct CDR3 sequences, with under 8.5% occurring only once. These data were also reused for a study on yellow fever vaccine responses in identical twins.

Sequenced sample: PBMCs. All receptors derive from a woman aged 18-35 years in good health. Each CDR3 is given with its conserved first and last residue. Some rows mark clone size as missing; the rest say once, few, many or name a class of expanded clone.

V gene: TRBV12-5; J gene: TRBJ2-5; clone size: many; CDR3 protein: CASGLGTSGRGETQYF
V gene: TRBV12-3/TRBV12-4; J gene: TRBJ2-3; clone size: -; CDR3 protein: CASRHSGRSTDTQYF
V gene: TRBV29-1; J gene: TRBJ1-2; clone size: few; CDR3 protein: CSVMGSIDYGYTF
V gene: TRBV12-3/TRBV12-4; J gene: TRBJ2-5; clone size: -; CDR3 protein: CASSGGPTTWRETQYF
V gene: TRBV20-1; J gene: TRBJ2-3; clone size: few; CDR3 protein: CSASSLDTQYF
V gene: TRBV5-1; J gene: TRBJ2-7; clone size: many; CDR3 protein: CASSLEGYVSPPYEQYF
V gene: TRBV6-2/TRBV6-3; J gene: TRBJ2-1; clone size: few; CDR3 protein: CASSYRIAPPIYNEQFF
V gene: TRBV18; J gene: TRBJ2-1; clone size: few; CDR3 protein: CASSPPGTGGNEQFF
V gene: TRBV3-1; J gene: TRBJ2-1; clone size: many; CDR3 protein: CASSQLGGTGLGNEQFF
V gene: TRBV29-1; J gene: TRBJ2-1; clone size: many; CDR3 protein: CSVPLAGGINEQFF
V gene: TRBV18; J gene: TRBJ2-2; clone size: -; CDR3 protein: CASSPPVGFVEQTGELFF
V gene: TRBV4-1; J gene: TRBJ2-7; clone size: many; CDR3 protein: CASSQDRLAGDEQYF
V gene: TRBV12-3/TRBV12-4; J gene: TRBJ2-4; clone size: -; CDR3 protein: CASSLYGSGLNIQYF